This record covers a single T cell receptor (beta chain). This sample stems from a study of OX40 agonist ivuxolimab in advanced cancers. Whole-study context: Hepatocellular carcinoma, melanoma, renal cell or head and neck cancer was diagnosed in the dose-escalation patients.

The CDR3 covers 13 residues. The germline V gene has CDR1 SQVTM and CDR2 ANQGSEA. After removal of 2 bases from V and 4 bases from J, the junction contained 2 bases not matched to a gene. Sequenced by immunoSEQ multiplex PCR; TCRdb stores in-frame clones only, minus some. Among under 95,000 clones listed, roughly 80% were seen once. This chain joins TRBV29-1 and TRBJ2-5; 9 nucleotides match TRBD1. The clonotype was recovered from an adult with an advanced solid tumor such as melanoma, head and neck, liver or kidney cancer. Sample: CD4+ or CD8+ T cells sorted from blood, taken in a trial of the OX40 agonist ivuxolimab. The CDR3 nucleotides read TGCAGCGTTGAACACAGGGGGCGAGAGACCCAGTACTTC. Protein: CSVEHRGRETQYF.